This entry features one TCR beta chain sequence. These data belong to a study of blood T cell repertoires in COVID-19. Generated by immunoSEQ multiplex PCR, the TCRdb table keeps only in-frame clones and is missing some. The sample lists about 61,000 clones, around 92% occurring once. In germline, CDR1 is MNHEY, CDR2 SVGEGT. The CDR3 extends over 16 amino acids. J gave up 3 bases and V 4 bases, and 3 bases lay outside the gene matches. V is TRBV6-2 or TRBV6-3 and J is TRBJ2-5; 15 bases are a match to TRBD2. Sequencing input: peripheral blood. The origin of this receptor is a human donor in a cohort sampled during active COVID-19. The CDR3, as DNA: TGTGCCAGCAGTTCCTGGACTAGCGGGGGGGAAGAGACCCAGTACTTC. This codes for CASSSWTSGGEETQYF.